This entry lists 19 T cell receptor beta chains sequenced from one sample in a study of blood T cell repertoires in COVID-19. Clones were read by immunoSEQ multiplex PCR, and TCRdb kept only the in-frame ones, dropping some. Among approximately 290,000 clones, roughly nine tenths were seen once, and the ten largest hold more than 9.5%. Sequenced sample: peripheral blood. These receptor sequences come from a woman under 40 with COVID-19, enrolled during active disease.

J is TRBJ1-2 and V is TRBV3-1 (or the pseudogene TRBV3-2); D not resolved. Germline V CDR1 and CDR2: LGHDT, YNNKEL (reference sequence). There are 15 residues in the CDR3. V was clipped by 2 bases and J by 8 bases, with 18 bases between them. CDR3 sequence (DNA): TGTGCCAGCAGCCAAACCTATGCGGGGAGAGGCGGCTACACCTTC. Protein product: CASSQTYAGRGGYTF.

This sequence joins TRBV3-1 (or the pseudogene TRBV3-2) and TRBJ2-5, with 7 nucleotides matching TRBD1. The V segment lost 6 bases and the J segment 5 bases; nucleotides outside the gene matches: 3. The CDR3 has 12 amino acids. Germline V gene sequence: CDR1 LGHDT, CDR2 YNNKEL (reference sequence). The CDR3: CASRRRGETQYF. The CDR3 bases are TGTGCCAGCAGGCGCAGGGGGGAGACCCAGTACTTC.

The chain employs TRBV6-5 and TRBJ1-4; 7 bases fit TRBD1. Germline V gene data show CDR1 as MNHEY and CDR2 as SVGAGI. The junction had 3 bases not matched to a gene; V was cut back by 0 bases and J by 8 bases. This CDR3 comprises 14 residues. CDR3 coding DNA: TGTGCCAGCAGTTACTCAGGGGGCAGGGAAAAACTGTTTTTT. Translated, it gives CASSYSGGREKLFF.

This clone was recorded only once. This chain uses TRBV6-5 with TRBJ2-1; 7 nucleotides match TRBD2. CDR1 and CDR2 (germline): MNHEY, SVGAGI. The CDR3 runs 15 residues. Losses at the gene ends were 5 bases for V and 3 bases for J; bases not matched to a gene: 7. The CDR3 loop reads CASSPTTSSYNEQFF. The CDR3 bases are TGTGCCAGCAGTCCGACGACTAGCAGCTACAATGAGCAGTTCTTC.

The chain combines TRBV2 with TRBJ1-1, with D possibly TRBD1 on 5 matching bases. CDR1 and CDR2 from the germline V gene are SNHLY and FYNNEI. V was cut by 5 bases and J by 2 bases, with 12 bases left in between. This CDR3 is built from 14 residues. CDR3 residues: CASSTQGPNTEAFF. The CDR3 DNA reads TGTGCCAGCAGTACCCAGGGCCCCAACACTGAAGCTTTCTTT.

The V and J genes are TRBV7-8 and TRBJ1-6; no clear D. The germline V and J ends were trimmed by 2 bases and 7 bases, with 12 bases remaining between them. Germline V gives CDR1 SGHVS, CDR2 FQNEAQ. The CDR3 sequence is 15 residues long. The CDR3 protein is CASSLNPARNSPLHF. The DNA of the CDR3 is TGTGCCAGCAGCTTAAACCCTGCTCGGAATTCACCCCTCCACTTT.

Concerning this clone itself: Its ends do not fully match the called genes, so a read error is possible. This chain connects TRBV5-4 to TRBJ2-3, with 16 bases that match TRBD2. This CDR3 is built from 18 residues. Germline assignment: CDR1 SGHNT and CDR2 YYREEE (reference sequence). The CDR3 region has the DNA TGTGCCAGCAGATTGGGACTAGCGGGGGGGACAAGCACAGATACGCAGTATTTT. This sequence encodes CASRLGLAGGTSTDTQYF.

CDR3 amino acids: CASSSSAGANNEQFF. DNA for the CDR3: TGCGCCAGCAGCTCCTCAGCGGGGGCCAACAATGAGCAGTTCTTC. The chain links TRBV5-1 to TRBJ2-1; 8 nucleotides agree with TRBD2. The CDR3 length is 15 residues. The germline CDR1 and CDR2 sequences are SGHRS and YFSETQ. J was trimmed by 5 bases and V by 3 bases; bases with no gene match: 7.

The rearrangement joins TRBV5-4 to TRBJ1-6, with D hard to call. CDR1 is SGHNT, CDR2 YYREEE, per germline (reference sequence). Trimming cost V 4 bases and J 6 bases, with 11 bases left between them. There are 14 residues in the CDR3. CDR3: CASSHGVSNSPLHF. CDR3 DNA sequence: TGTGCCAGCAGCCACGGGGTGTCTAATTCACCCCTCCACTTT.

V is TRBV2 and J is TRBJ1-5; D gene unclear. V was cut by 4 bases and J by 9 bases, with 16 bases left in between. This CDR3 contains 14 residues. Germline loops: CDR1 SNHLY, CDR2 FYNNEI. The CDR3 coding sequence is TGTGCCAGCAGTGGCGGTCATTCAGAGTGGCCCCAGCATTTT. Its protein product is CASSGGHSEWPQHF.

This sequence joins TRBV5-4 and TRBJ2-2; 13 bases are shared with TRBD2. The CDR3 is made up of 16 amino acids. The germline V gene encodes CDR1 SGHNT and CDR2 YYREEE (reference sequence). V was clipped by 4 bases and J by 7 bases; unmatched bases: 7. CDR3 loop: CASSLTSGGMVGELFF. The CDR3 DNA reads TGTGCCAGCAGCCTGACTAGCGGGGGGATGGTCGGGGAGCTGTTTTTT. Together with reference TRBV5-4 and TRBJ2-2, the CDR3 gives the full variable domain: ETGVTQSPTHLIKTRGQQVTLRCSSQSGHNTVSWYQQALGQGPQFIFQYYREEENGRGNFPPRFSGLQFPNYSSELNVNALELDDSALYLCASSLTSGGMVGELFFGEGSRLTVL.

The rearrangement joins TRBV18 to TRBJ1-6; TRBD1 matches 7 bases. This CDR3 spans 15 amino acids. J lost 10 bases, V lost 6 bases, and 12 bases had no gene match. The germline V gene encodes CDR1 KGHSH and CDR2 LQKENI. The DNA of the CDR3 is TGTGCCAGCTCGCGCGCCGACAGGGTTCGGTCACCCCTCCACTTT. This gives the protein CASSRADRVRSPLHF.

The gene calls are TRBV5-4 and TRBJ2-7; the match to TRBD1 covers 7 bases. CDR3 length: 14 residues. V shed 5 bases, J shed 3 bases, and the junction held 8 bases outside the gene matches. CDR1 is SGHNT, CDR2 YYREEE, per germline (reference sequence). The CDR3 DNA follows: TGTGCCAGCAGTCCCGGGACAGAGATCTACGAGCAGTACTTC. Its protein is CASSPGTEIYEQYF.

The rearrangement joins TRBV5-1 to TRBJ1-3, with unresolved D. Trimming removed 4 bases at V and 7 bases at J, with 18 bases between. The CDR3 has 15 amino acids. The V gene's germline CDR1 is SGHRS and CDR2 YFSETQ. The CDR3 protein is CASSTTAGGLNTIYF. In DNA, the CDR3 is TGCGCCAGCAGCACTACAGCGGGAGGTCTGAACACCATATATTTT.

The chain combines TRBV7-9 with TRBJ2-2; D may be TRBD1 (5 bases). Trimming stripped 0 bases from V and 3 bases from J, with 11 bases between. The germline gives CDR1 SEHNR, CDR2 FQNEAQ (reference sequence). This CDR3 spans 16 amino acids. The DNA of the CDR3 is TGTGCCAGCAGCTTAGCACGCGACAGCTACACCGGGGAGCTGTTTTTT. It codes for CASSLARDSYTGELFF. Supplemented by reference TRBV7-9 and TRBJ2-2, the full variable domain reads DTGVSQNPRHKITKRGQNVTFRCDPISEHNRLYWYRQTLGQGPEFLTYFQNEAQLEKSRLLSDRFSAERPKGSFSTLEIQRTEQGDSAMYLCASSLARDSYTGELFFGEGSRLTVL.

The J gene is TRBJ2-3, the V gene TRBV7-9; TRBD2 might be the D (5 bases). With 5 bases removed from V and 6 bases from J, the gap between germline ends came to 12 bases. Germline CDR1 reads SEHNR; CDR2 reads FQNEAQ (reference sequence). The CDR3 has 13 amino acids. In DNA form, the CDR3 reads TGTGCCAGCAGCCCTTCCGAGCGGGATACGCAGTATTTT. This encodes CASSPSERDTQYF.

As DNA, the CDR3 is TGTGCCAGCAGCTTGGGACTAGCCACTAATGAGCAGTTCTTC. It encodes CASSLGLATNEQFF. This rearrangement joins TRBV5-5 to TRBJ2-1; the match to TRBD2 covers 7 bases. The ends lost 0 bases at V and 7 bases at J; junction bases unmatched: 4. The CDR3 contains 14 residues. The V gene's germline CDR1 is SGHKS and CDR2 YYEKEE (reference sequence).

This clone was seen only a few times. The J gene is TRBJ2-2, the V gene TRBV19, with D hard to call. Per the germline V gene, CDR1 is LNHDA and CDR2 is SQIVND (reference sequence). The V gene lost 3 bases and the J gene lost 6 bases, with 8 bases spanning the gap. The CDR3 runs 13 residues. The CDR3 protein is CASSIILSGELFF. For the CDR3, the DNA is TGTGCCAGTAGTATTATCCTGTCCGGGGAGCTGTTTTTT.

The genes are TRBV10-1 and TRBJ1-1, with D unclear. Germline CDR1 is WNHNN and CDR2 is SYGVQD (reference sequence). This CDR3 comprises 13 residues. With 0 bases removed from V and 11 bases from J, the gap between germline ends came to 13 bases. In DNA form, the CDR3 reads TGCGCCAGCAGTGAGTCGGGCCTGGCGGGGGCTTTCTTT. Its protein product is CASSESGLAGAFF.